The 17 T cell receptor beta chains presented below share a single source sample, sequenced in a study of T cell responses to AZD1222 COVID-19 vaccine. TCRdb's copy holds only in-frame clones and misses some; the assay was immunoSEQ multiplex PCR. The sample holds 110,000 to 150,000 clones, around 87% seen once. This specimen consisted of peripheral blood, obtained on day 0 of AZD1222 vaccination. The receptors derive from an adult in good health.

The chain employs TRBV27 and TRBJ2-5, with D perhaps given as TRBD1 or TRBD2 (5 bases each). The CDR3 contains 14 residues. The germline V gene encodes CDR1 MNHEY and CDR2 SMNVEV (reference sequence). The V end was cut by 5 bases, the J end by 5 bases, with 15 bases between. Here the CDR3 DNA reads TGTGCCAGCAGTCCATTCGAGGGGTTGGAGACCCAGTACTTC. This sequence encodes CASSPFEGLETQYF.

The sample holds one count of this clone. The CDR3, as DNA: TGTGCCAGCAGTTTCAATCGTCAGGGTAAAGCTTTCTTT. It specifies CASSFNRQGKAFF. The V call is TRBV12-3 or TRBV12-4, the J call TRBJ1-1, with D possibly matching TRBD1 (5 bases). The CDR3 consists of 13 residues. The V and J ends lost 3 bases and 9 bases respectively, with 14 bases between them.

V and J are TRBV28 and TRBJ2-2; TRBD2 agrees at 11 bases. Trimming at V came to 4 bases and at J to 1 base, leaving 14 bases not matched to a gene. Germline CDR1 MDHEN, CDR2 SYDVKM. The CDR3 is 20 residues long. The CDR3 DNA follows: TGTGCCAGCAGTTCCGGGACAGGGAAAGGACTAGCGGGGAACACCGGGGAGCTGTTTTTT. It is translated as CASSSGTGKGLAGNTGELFF.

V usage is TRBV18 and J usage is TRBJ1-6; weak D call: TRBD1 (5 bases). V shed 6 bases and J shed 10 bases, with 19 bases lying between them. This CDR3 is 15 amino acids long. Germline CDR1 reads KGHSH; CDR2 reads LQKENI. The CDR3 nucleotides are TGTGCCAGCTCGGAAGGGACGGTACTTCAATCACCCCTCCACTTT. Protein sequence: CASSEGTVLQSPLHF.

The rearrangement joins TRBV20-1 to TRBJ1-1; D call uncertain. V gave up 7 bases and J gave up 0 bases, with 6 bases separating them. Germline CDR1 and CDR2: DFQATT and SNEGSKA (reference sequence). The CDR3 loop spans 11 amino acids. The CDR3 DNA sequence: TGCAGTGGCACAATGAACACTGAAGCTTTCTTT. Protein product: CSGTMNTEAFF.

The chain uses TRBV28 and TRBJ2-3; D remains ambiguous. The CDR3 is made up of 12 amino acids. Germline V gene sequence: CDR1 MDHEN, CDR2 SYDVKM. V gave up 3 bases and J gave up 5 bases, with 6 bases separating them. The CDR3: CASSFTVDTQYF. Here the CDR3 DNA reads TGTGCCAGCAGTTTTACTGTAGATACGCAGTATTTT.

V and J are TRBV5-4 and TRBJ1-3, with D hard to call. Looked up from germline, CDR1 is SGHNT and CDR2 is YYREEE (reference sequence). The CDR3 has 15 residues. V lost 0 bases and J 3 bases, leaving 10 bases between the germline ends. The chain's CDR3 is CASSLGGAGGNTIYF. CDR3 DNA: TGTGCCAGCAGCTTGGGTGGTGCGGGTGGAAACACCATATATTTT. Based on the CDR3 plus reference TRBV5-4 and TRBJ1-3, the full variable domain is ETGVTQSPTHLIKTRGQQVTLRCSSQSGHNTVSWYQQALGQGPQFIFQYYREEENGRGNFPPRFSGLQFPNYSSELNVNALELDDSALYLCASSLGGAGGNTIYFGEGSWLTVV.

This chain uses TRBV30 with TRBJ2-1, with TRBD2 identical over 8 bases. Germline assignment: CDR1 GTSNPN and CDR2 SVGIG (reference sequence). CDR3 size: 14 residues. Germline trimming cut 2 bases from V and 5 bases from J; bases unmatched to any gene: 5. The CDR3 region is CAWSPGLGDNEQFF. The CDR3 DNA reads TGTGCCTGGAGTCCGGGACTAGGCGACAATGAGCAGTTCTTC.

The gene calls are TRBV2 and TRBJ1-2, with D unclear. Germline V gene data show CDR1 as SNHLY and CDR2 as FYNNEI. This CDR3 comprises 14 residues. V was pared by 2 bases and J by 5 bases, with 12 bases between. The CDR3 nucleotides are TGTGCCAGCAGTGAAAAGAGAACGGATTATGGCTACACCTTC. Translation gives CASSEKRTDYGYTF. Complete variable domain (other parts from reference TRBV2 and TRBJ1-2): EPEVTQTPSHQVTQMGQEVILRCVPISNHLYFYWYRQILGQKVEFLVSFYNNEISEKSEIFDDQFSVERPDGSNFTLKIRSTKLEDSAMYFCASSEKRTDYGYTFGSGTRLTVV.

This clone was seen only a few times. The V gene is TRBV28, the J gene TRBJ1-5; TRBD1 aligns across 7 bases. The junction had 6 bases not matched to a gene; V was cut back by 6 bases and J by 4 bases. Germline CDR1 MDHEN, CDR2 SYDVKM. The CDR3 is made up of 14 amino acids. The CDR3 bases are TGTGCCAGCAGCCGACTCAGGGGGAATCAGCCCCAGCATTTT. Its translation is CASSRLRGNQPQHF.

This chain joins TRBV6-5 and TRBJ1-2, with D possibly matching TRBD1 (5 bases). V lost 0 bases and J 3 bases, leaving 5 bases between the germline ends. There are 13 residues in the CDR3. CDR1 is MNHEY, CDR2 SVGAGI, per germline. This CDR3 is CASSYSTDYGYTF. CDR3 DNA: TGTGCCAGCAGTTACTCGACAGACTATGGCTACACCTTC.

The V and J genes are TRBV28 and TRBJ1-4; D may be TRBD1 (5 bases). The V and J ends lost 4 bases and 0 bases respectively, with 9 bases between them. The germline CDR1 and CDR2 sequences are MDHEN and SYDVKM. There are 15 residues in the CDR3. The CDR3 is CASSSQGATNEKLFF. The CDR3 region has the DNA TGTGCCAGCAGTTCCCAGGGTGCAACTAATGAAAAACTGTTTTTT.

The chain combines TRBV27 with TRBJ1-6; D is undetermined. Germline values: CDR1 MNHEY, CDR2 SMNVEV (reference sequence). Trimming cost V 5 bases and J 6 bases, with 5 bases left between them. This CDR3 comprises 12 residues. The CDR3 DNA sequence: TGTGCCAGCAGTACCCTTAATTCACCCCTCCACTTT. This encodes CASSTLNSPLHF.

The rearrangement joins TRBV12-3 or TRBV12-4 to TRBJ2-3, with D hard to call. The CDR3 runs 12 residues. V dropped 5 bases and J dropped 0 bases, with 3 bases sitting between them. The CDR3 DNA sequence: TGTGCCAGCAGTCCCAGCACAGATACGCAGTATTTT. Protein sequence: CASSPSTDTQYF.

V and J are TRBV6-5 and TRBJ2-7; 8 bases line up with TRBD1. Germline CDR1 is MNHEY and CDR2 is SVGAGI. V lost 4 bases and J lost 5; bases outside the gene matches: 1. The CDR3 runs 12 residues. CDR3 residues: CASSWGQDEQYF. As DNA, the CDR3 is TGTGCCAGCAGTTGGGGACAGGACGAGCAGTACTTC.

The genes are TRBV7-8 and TRBJ2-2, with D uncertain. Trimming pared 10 bases from V and 1 base from J, leaving 10 bases between. Per germline, CDR1 SGHVS and CDR2 FQNEAQ. This CDR3 is built from 13 residues. The CDR3 reads CAIRGLNTGELFF. As DNA, the CDR3 is TGTGCCATACGAGGTTTGAACACCGGGGAGCTGTTTTTT.

The chain recombines TRBV27 with TRBJ2-1; 8 positions match TRBD2. After removal of 5 bases from V and 12 bases from J, the junction contained 9 bases not matched to a gene. The CDR3 is made up of 13 amino acids. Germline V gives CDR1 MNHEY, CDR2 SMNVEV (reference sequence). This CDR3 reads CASSPAGGGAQFF. The CDR3 region has the DNA TGTGCCAGCAGTCCCGCGGGGGGCGGGGCGCAGTTCTTC.